These 2 T cell receptor beta chains were sequenced from one sample in a study of response to subunit inactivated influenza vaccine. From the RT-PCR reads, TCRdb called clonotypes with MiXCR, one entry per CDR3 protein. The table records 800,000 or so distinct CDR3 sequences, around 21% of them present only once. The input for sequencing was PBMCs from blood, taken more than 4 days after vaccination. Source of these receptors: a man over 45 who received an inactivated influenza vaccine.

In its sample, this clonotype was seen many times. CDR3 DNA sequence: TGCAGTGCTAGAGCCGGGACTAGCTCGTACGAGCAGTACTTC. Translation: CSARAGTSSYEQYF. This chain connects TRBV20-1 to TRBJ2-7, with 9 bases aligning to TRBD2. The CDR3 extends over 14 amino acids. The V gene end was trimmed by 1 base and the J gene end by 4 bases; junction bases not matched to a gene: 5. In germline, CDR1 is DFQATT, CDR2 SNEGSKA (reference sequence).

This clonotype was counted only a few times. The chain carries TRBV12-3 or TRBV12-4 and TRBJ2-2, with TRBD2 as a possible D gene (6 bases). The CDR3 sequence is 14 residues long. V was clipped by 6 bases and J by 4 bases, with 12 bases between them. This chain's CDR3 is CASSPPGSTGELFF. The CDR3 DNA sequence: TGTGCCAGCAGCCCACCCGGGAGCACCGGGGAGCTGTTTTTT.